This T cell receptor (beta chain) was sequenced for a study of control samples from healthy donors and cancer patients. Clones were read by immunoSEQ multiplex PCR, and TCRdb kept only the in-frame ones, dropping some. The repertoire holds some 130,000 clones, with nearly 90% as singletons. The CDR3 covers 14 residues. CDR1 and CDR2 (germline): MNHEY, SMNVEV (reference sequence). V lost 7 bases and J lost 5; bases outside the gene matches: 7. The clonotype was recovered from a man aged 50 to 59 with head and neck cancer. Specimen: PBMCs. V usage is TRBV27 and J usage is TRBJ2-5, with 10 nucleotides matching TRBD1. The CDR3 protein is CASTPTGGRETQYF. DNA for the CDR3: TGTGCCAGCACTCCGACAGGGGGCCGGGAGACCCAGTACTTC.